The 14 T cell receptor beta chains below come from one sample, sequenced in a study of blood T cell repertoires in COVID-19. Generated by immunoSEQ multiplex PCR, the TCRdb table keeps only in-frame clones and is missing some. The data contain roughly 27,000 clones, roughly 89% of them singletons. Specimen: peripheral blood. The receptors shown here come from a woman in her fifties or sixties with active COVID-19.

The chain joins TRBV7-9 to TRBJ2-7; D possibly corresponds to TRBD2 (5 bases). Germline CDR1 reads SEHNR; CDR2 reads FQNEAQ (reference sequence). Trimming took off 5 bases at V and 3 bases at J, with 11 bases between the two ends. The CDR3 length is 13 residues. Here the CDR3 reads CASSAWGVYEQYF. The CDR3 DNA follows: TGTGCCAGCAGCGCATGGGGAGTCTACGAGCAGTACTTC.

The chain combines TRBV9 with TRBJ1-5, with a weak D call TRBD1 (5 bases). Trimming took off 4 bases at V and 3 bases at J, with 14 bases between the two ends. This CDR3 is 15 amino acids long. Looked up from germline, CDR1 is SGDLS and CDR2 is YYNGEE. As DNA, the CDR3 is TGTGCCAGCAGCCGAGGGACTCTTTACAATCAGCCCCAGCATTTT. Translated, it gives CASSRGTLYNQPQHF.

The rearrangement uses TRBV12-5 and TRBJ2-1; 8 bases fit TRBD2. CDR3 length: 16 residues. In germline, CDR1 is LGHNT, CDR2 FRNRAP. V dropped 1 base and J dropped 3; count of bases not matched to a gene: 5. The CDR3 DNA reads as TGTGCTAGTGGTTTGGGGACTAGCTTTGTCTACAATGAGCAGTTCTTC. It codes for CASGLGTSFVYNEQFF.

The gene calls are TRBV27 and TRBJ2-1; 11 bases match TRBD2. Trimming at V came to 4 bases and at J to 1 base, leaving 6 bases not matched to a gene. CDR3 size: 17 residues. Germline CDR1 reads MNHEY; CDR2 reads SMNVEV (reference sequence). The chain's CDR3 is CASSSPTSGISYNEQFF. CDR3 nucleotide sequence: TGTGCCAGCAGTTCCCCGACTAGCGGGATTTCCTACAATGAGCAGTTCTTC.

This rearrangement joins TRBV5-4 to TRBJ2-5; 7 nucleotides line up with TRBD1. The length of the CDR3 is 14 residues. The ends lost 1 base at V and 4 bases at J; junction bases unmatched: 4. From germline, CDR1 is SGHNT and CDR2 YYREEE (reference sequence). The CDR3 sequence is CASSLRQGIETQYF. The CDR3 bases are TGTGCCAGCAGCTTGCGACAGGGTATAGAGACCCAGTACTTC.

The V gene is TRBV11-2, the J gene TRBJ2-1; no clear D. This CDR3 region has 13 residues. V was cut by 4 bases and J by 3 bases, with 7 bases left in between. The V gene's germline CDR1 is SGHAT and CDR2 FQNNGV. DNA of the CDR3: TGTGCCAGCAGCTCTGAACTCTACAATGAGCAGTTCTTC. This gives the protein CASSSELYNEQFF.

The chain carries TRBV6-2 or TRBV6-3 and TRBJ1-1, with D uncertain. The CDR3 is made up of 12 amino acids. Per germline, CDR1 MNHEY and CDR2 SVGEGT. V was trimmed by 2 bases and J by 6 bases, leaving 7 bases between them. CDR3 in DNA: TGTGCCAGCAGTTACGCCGGAGCTGAAGCTTTCTTT. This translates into CASSYAGAEAFF.

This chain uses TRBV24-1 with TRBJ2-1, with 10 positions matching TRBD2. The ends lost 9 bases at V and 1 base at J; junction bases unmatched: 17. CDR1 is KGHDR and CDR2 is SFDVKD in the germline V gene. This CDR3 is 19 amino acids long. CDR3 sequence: CATSGRPTLAGGSYNEQFF. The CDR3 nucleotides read TGTGCCACCTCTGGCCGCCCGACTTTAGCGGGAGGATCCTACAATGAGCAGTTCTTC.

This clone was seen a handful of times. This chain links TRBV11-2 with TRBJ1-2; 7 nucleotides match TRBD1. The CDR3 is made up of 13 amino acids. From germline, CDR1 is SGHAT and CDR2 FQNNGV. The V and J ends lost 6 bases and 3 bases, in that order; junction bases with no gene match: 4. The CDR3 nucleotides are TGTGCCAGCAGTCTCGACAGGGACTATGGCTACACCTTC. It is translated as CASSLDRDYGYTF.

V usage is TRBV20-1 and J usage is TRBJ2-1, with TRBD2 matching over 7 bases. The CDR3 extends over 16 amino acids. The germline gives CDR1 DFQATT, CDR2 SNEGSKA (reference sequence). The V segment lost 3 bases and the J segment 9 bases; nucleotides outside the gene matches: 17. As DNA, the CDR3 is TGCAGTGCTAGTGGGTCTTTACCTAGCGGAGAGGGTGAGCAGTTCTTC. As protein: CSASGSLPSGEGEQFF.

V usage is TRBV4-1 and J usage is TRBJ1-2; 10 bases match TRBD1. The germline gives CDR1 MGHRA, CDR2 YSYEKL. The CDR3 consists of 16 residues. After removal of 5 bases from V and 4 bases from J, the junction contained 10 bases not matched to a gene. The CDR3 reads CASSIPGQGLGYGYTF. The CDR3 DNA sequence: TGCGCCAGCAGCATACCGGGACAGGGGTTAGGCTATGGCTACACCTTC.

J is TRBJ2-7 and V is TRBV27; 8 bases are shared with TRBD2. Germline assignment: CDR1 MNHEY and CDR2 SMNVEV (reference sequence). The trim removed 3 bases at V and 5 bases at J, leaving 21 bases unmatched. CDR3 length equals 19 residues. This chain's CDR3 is CASSFAPGTLAGPPHEQYF. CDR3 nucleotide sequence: TGTGCCAGCAGTTTCGCCCCAGGGACGCTAGCGGGTCCCCCCCACGAGCAGTACTTC.

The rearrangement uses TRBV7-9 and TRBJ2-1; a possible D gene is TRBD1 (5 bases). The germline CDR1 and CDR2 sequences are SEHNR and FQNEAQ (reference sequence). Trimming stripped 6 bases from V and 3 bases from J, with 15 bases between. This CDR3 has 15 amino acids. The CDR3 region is CASSWGQGIYNEQFF. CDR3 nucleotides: TGTGCCAGCAGTTGGGGCCAGGGTATCTACAATGAGCAGTTCTTC.

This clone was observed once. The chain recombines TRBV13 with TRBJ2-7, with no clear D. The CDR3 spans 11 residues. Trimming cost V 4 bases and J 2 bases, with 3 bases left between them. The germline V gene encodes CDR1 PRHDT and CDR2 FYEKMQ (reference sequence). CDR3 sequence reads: CASSYTYEQYF. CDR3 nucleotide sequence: TGTGCCAGCAGCTACACCTACGAGCAGTACTTC.